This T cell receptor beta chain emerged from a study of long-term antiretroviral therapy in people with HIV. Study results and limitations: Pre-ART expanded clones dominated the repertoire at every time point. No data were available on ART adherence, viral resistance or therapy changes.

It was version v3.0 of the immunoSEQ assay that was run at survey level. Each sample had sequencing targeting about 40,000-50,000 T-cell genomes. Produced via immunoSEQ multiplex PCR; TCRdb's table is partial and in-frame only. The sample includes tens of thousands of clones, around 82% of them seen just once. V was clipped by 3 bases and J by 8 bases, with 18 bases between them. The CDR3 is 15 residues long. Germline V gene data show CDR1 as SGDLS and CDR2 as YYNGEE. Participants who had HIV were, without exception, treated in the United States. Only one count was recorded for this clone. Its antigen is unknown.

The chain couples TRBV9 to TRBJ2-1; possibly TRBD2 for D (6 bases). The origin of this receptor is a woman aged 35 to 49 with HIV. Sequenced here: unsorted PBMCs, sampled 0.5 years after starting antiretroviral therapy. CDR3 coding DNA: TGTGCCAGCAGCGCCTACCCGCGGGGCCTGGATGAGCAGTTCTTC. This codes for CASSAYPRGLDEQFF.